A selection of T cell receptor beta chains follows, all from one sample in a study of shared clonotypes between healthy human individuals. The protocol was immunoSEQ multiplex PCR, while the TCRdb copy is restricted to in-frame clones and leaves out a portion. This table holds 490,000 or so clones, over 60% found once. The sequencing sample was made of PBMCs. These receptor sequences come from a woman in her forties in good health. Some clones in this sample may be carry-over from other donors' samples. The CDR3 runs from the conserved cysteine through the conserved F or W. Fields, in order: J gene, clone size, V gene, D gene, CDR3 DNA, CDR3 protein. A D gene is named only where the DNA matches it firmly. A clone size is listed for some rows: how often the clone was seen (once, few, many), or a class if it is expanded.

J: TRBJ1-1; size: .; V: TRBV6-4; D: .; DNA: TGTGCCAGCAGTTCCCGAGGAATCCGAGCGACTGAAGCTTTCTTT; CDR3: CASSSRGIRATEAFF
J: TRBJ2-1; size: .; V: TRBV19; D: TRBD2; DNA: TGTGCCAGTAGTATAAGTAGCGGGGTCTACAATGAGCAGTTCTTC; CDR3: CASSISSGVYNEQFF
J: TRBJ2-5; size: .; V: TRBV9; D: .; DNA: TGTGCCAGCAGCCAGGCGGGTACCCAGTACTTC; CDR3: CASSQAGTQYF
J: TRBJ2-1; size: .; V: TRBV29-1; D: .; DNA: TGCAGCGTTCTGGGCTATACCTCCTACAATGAGCAGTTCTTC; CDR3: CSVLGYTSYNEQFF
J: TRBJ1-4; size: .; V: TRBV18; D: .; DNA: TGTGCCAGCTCCACAGAGGCGGGTGAAAAACTGTTTTTT; CDR3: CASSTEAGEKLFF
J: TRBJ1-2; size: .; V: TRBV6-1; D: .; DNA: TGTGCCAGCAGCGTAGCGGACGGACGTCAATATTGCTACACCTTC; CDR3: CASSVADGRQYCYTF
J: TRBJ2-2; size: .; V: TRBV29-1; D: TRBD1; DNA: TGCAGCGCTGACAGGGGGCGCACCGGGGAGCTGTTTTTT; CDR3: CSADRGRTGELFF
J: TRBJ2-7; size: .; V: TRBV11-1; D: TRBD1; DNA: TGTGCCAGCAGCTTTCCCGGGACAGGCTACGAGCAGTACTTC; CDR3: CASSFPGTGYEQYF
J: TRBJ1-1; size: .; V: TRBV27; D: .; DNA: TGTGCCAGCAGTTTATTCGGGACAATGAACACTGAAGCTTTCTTT; CDR3: CASSLFGTMNTEAFF
J: TRBJ2-5; size: .; V: TRBV15; D: TRBD2; DNA: TGTGCCACCAGCAAAATTAGCGGGAGGGCCGGGGAGACCCAGTACTTC; CDR3: CATSKISGRAGETQYF
J: TRBJ2-7; size: few; V: TRBV7-2; D: .; DNA: TGTGCCAGCAGCATCCGGGCGCTTGAGCAGTACTTC; CDR3: CASSIRALEQYF
J: TRBJ2-3; size: few; V: TRBV7-2; D: .; DNA: TGTGCCAGCAGCTACACAGATACGCAGTATTTT; CDR3: CASSYTDTQYF
J: TRBJ1-1; size: .; V: TRBV5-1; D: .; DNA: TGCGCCAGCAGCTTGTCGCAGGGAGGGTCCACTGAAGCTTTCTTT; CDR3: CASSLSQGGSTEAFF
J: TRBJ2-5; size: .; V: TRBV7-3; D: .; DNA: TGTGCCAGCAGCTCCGACGGACGGCCGTGGGAGACCCAGTACTTC; CDR3: CASSSDGRPWETQYF
J: TRBJ2-5; size: .; V: TRBV11-1; D: TRBD2; DNA: TGTGCCAGCAGCTTAGGACTAGCGGGAGAGACCCAGTACTTC; CDR3: CASSLGLAGETQYF
J: TRBJ1-1; size: .; V: TRBV5-1; D: .; DNA: TGCGCCAGCAGCTTGGACAGCGCGAACACTGAAGCTTTCTTT; CDR3: CASSLDSANTEAFF
J: TRBJ1-3; size: .; V: TRBV7-2; D: TRBD1; DNA: TGTGCCAGCAGCTTGGCCTCGACAGGGGGGGGAAACACCATATATTTT; CDR3: CASSLASTGGGNTIYF
J: TRBJ2-2; size: .; V: TRBV7-3; D: TRBD2; DNA: TGTGCCAGCAGCCTTAGCGGGACCGGGGAGCTGTTTTTT; CDR3: CASSLSGTGELFF
J: TRBJ2-2; size: .; V: TRBV7-9; D: .; DNA: TGTGCCAGCAGCTTAGATCTAGCGCCCGGGGAGCTGTTTTTT; CDR3: CASSLDLAPGELFF
J: TRBJ1-4; size: .; V: TRBV9; D: .; DNA: TGTGCCAGCAGCGTCCTGGGCGGGGGAAAACTGTTTTTT; CDR3: CASSVLGGGKLFF
J: TRBJ2-7; size: .; V: TRBV2; D: TRBD2; DNA: TGTGCCAGTGGGGCCCCCGGACTAGCGGGCGACCCGCGTAGCTCCTACGAGCAGTACTTC; CDR3: CASGAPGLAGDPRSSYEQYF
J: TRBJ2-7; size: few; V: TRBV19; D: TRBD2; DNA: TGTGCCAGTAGTACCGCACGGGGGGCCTACGAGCAGTACTTC; CDR3: CASSTARGAYEQYF
J: TRBJ1-1; size: .; V: TRBV18; D: .; DNA: TGTGCCAGCTCACCCACAGCTAACACTGAAGCTTTCTTT; CDR3: CASSPTANTEAFF